Following are 14 T cell receptor beta chains from one sample sequenced in a study of shared clonotypes between healthy human individuals. The method was immunoSEQ multiplex PCR; TCRdb's version includes in-frame clones alone and lacks a portion of them. The data hold 1.6 million or so clones, with approximately 98.5% observed a single time. Sequenced sample: naive CD4+ T cells sorted from blood. Subset denoted: CD45RA+ positively selected. These receptors were collected from a man aged 30 to 39 in good health.

The chain has TRBV2 and TRBJ1-1, with TRBD1 as a possible D gene (5 bases). The germline V gene has CDR1 SNHLY and CDR2 FYNNEI. The CDR3 has 15 residues. V dropped 6 bases and J dropped 1 base, with 15 bases sitting between them. The CDR3 DNA reads as TGTGCCAGCAGCACAGAAGGGACGGCGAACACTGAAGCTTTCTTT. It codes for CASSTEGTANTEAFF.

The chain is built from TRBV4-3 and TRBJ2-7, with a weak D call TRBD1 (6 bases). The V end was cut by 4 bases, the J end by 7 bases, with 23 bases between. Germline CDR1 is LGHNA and CDR2 is YSLEER. The CDR3 spans 16 residues. CDR3 bases: TGCGCCAGCAGCCCGGGGCGACAGGTAATTCACTGGGAGCAGTACTTC. This codes for CASSPGRQVIHWEQYF.

A note on this clone: Other DNA variants within this sample encode the same CDR3. The chain combines TRBV11-2 with TRBJ2-7; the D is unclear. V was pared by 1 base and J by 2 bases, with 9 bases between. The germline CDR1 and CDR2 sequences are SGHAT and FQNNGV. CDR3 length equals 14 residues. The CDR3 nucleotides are TGTGCCAGCAGCTTAGGAGGCCCCCCCTACGAGCAGTACTTC. Encoded protein: CASSLGGPPYEQYF.

With respect to this clone: The same CDR3 is also encoded by other DNA sequences in this sample. The chain couples TRBV5-4 to TRBJ2-7; the D gene is possibly TRBD2 (5 bases). CDR3 size: 13 residues. Germline CDR1 and CDR2: SGHNT and YYREEE (reference sequence). V lost 2 bases and J 0 bases, leaving 6 bases between the germline ends. The CDR3 is CASSFSGSYEQYF. As DNA, the CDR3 is TGTGCCAGCAGCTTCAGCGGCTCCTACGAGCAGTACTTC. Supplemented by reference TRBV5-4 and TRBJ2-7, the full variable domain reads ETGVTQSPTHLIKTRGQQVTLRCSSQSGHNTVSWYQQALGQGPQFIFQYYREEENGRGNFPPRFSGLQFPNYSSELNVNALELDDSALYLCASSFSGSYEQYFGPGTRLTVT.

Only one count was recorded for this clone. The rearrangement joins TRBV5-1 to TRBJ2-2, with D possibly being TRBD2 (6 bases). Germline assignment: CDR1 SGHRS and CDR2 YFSETQ. The ends were cut back, 0 bases at V and 4 bases at J, with 10 bases in the middle. The CDR3 has 15 residues. The CDR3 region is CASSLALEGTGELFF. CDR3 coding DNA: TGCGCCAGCAGCTTGGCCTTGGAGGGCACCGGGGAGCTGTTTTTT.

This chain uses TRBV28 with TRBJ2-1; 11 bases align to TRBD2. This CDR3 has 15 amino acids. Trimming took 6 bases from V and 10 from J; bases not matched to a gene: 11. Germline CDR1 MDHEN, CDR2 SYDVKM. In nucleotides, the CDR3 is TGTGCCAGCAGCATAGCGGGAGGGCGGTTCTGGGAGCAGTTCTTC. Its protein product is CASSIAGGRFWEQFF.

This chain connects TRBV11-2 to TRBJ1-3; D is possibly TRBD1 (5 bases). The germline gives CDR1 SGHAT, CDR2 FQNNGV. This CDR3 has 14 residues. CDR3 sequence: CGVQPGHAGNTIYF. The CDR3 nucleotides read TGTGGAGTCCAGCCGGGGCATGCTGGAAACACCATATATTTT.

The rearrangement links TRBV7-9 to TRBJ2-3, with D hard to call. The CDR3 runs 15 residues. Germline CDR1 and CDR2: SEHNR and FQNEAQ (reference sequence). Trimming removed 1 base at V and 0 bases at J, with 8 bases between. CDR3 residues: CASSLERLSTDTQYF. The CDR3, as DNA: TGTGCCAGCAGCTTAGAAAGACTCAGCACAGATACGCAGTATTTT. The full variable domain, with the rest looked up from reference TRBV7-9 and TRBJ2-3, is DTGVSQNPRHKITKRGQNVTFRCDPISEHNRLYWYRQTLGQGPEFLTYFQNEAQLEKSRLLSDRFSAERPKGSFSTLEIQRTEQGDSAMYLCASSLERLSTDTQYFGPGTRLTVL.

The chain is built from TRBV28 and TRBJ1-4; a possible D gene is TRBD1 (5 bases). V shed 6 bases and J shed 8 bases, with 13 bases lying between them. Per the germline V gene, CDR1 is MDHEN and CDR2 is SYDVKM. The CDR3 contains 13 residues. For the CDR3, the DNA is TGTGCCAGCAGGGCAGCTGAGGGGGAAAAACTGTTTTTT. It specifies CASRAAEGEKLFF.

The J gene is TRBJ1-3, the V gene TRBV7-2; D uncertain. Trimming took 1 base from V and 1 from J, leaving 14 bases between them. CDR1 and CDR2 from the germline V gene are SGHTA and FQGNSA. The CDR3 has 17 residues. In nucleotides, the CDR3 is TGTGCCAGCAGCTTAGGAATGCGAGGCCTGTCTGGAAACACCATATATTTT. It is translated as CASSLGMRGLSGNTIYF.

The J gene is TRBJ1-2, the V gene TRBV6-5; D possibly corresponds to TRBD1 (6 bases). V was cut by 7 bases and J by 2 bases, with 17 bases left in between. CDR1 is MNHEY and CDR2 is SVGAGI in the germline V gene. CDR3 length equals 15 residues. The CDR3 DNA reads TGTGCCAGCAAGGGTACTCCAGGGGCGAACTATGGCTACACCTTC. Amino acid sequence: CASKGTPGANYGYTF.

This clone has a single count. This sequence joins TRBV2 and TRBJ2-7; D unresolved. There are 15 residues in the CDR3. Per germline, CDR1 SNHLY and CDR2 FYNNEI. Trimming removed 5 bases at V and 1 base at J, with 15 bases between. CDR3 sequence (DNA): TGTGCCAGCAGTATTTCCGATGGACGGTCCTACGAGCAGTACTTC. Residues: CASSISDGRSYEQYF. The full variable domain, completed using reference TRBV2 and TRBJ2-7, is EPEVTQTPSHQVTQMGQEVILRCVPISNHLYFYWYRQILGQKVEFLVSFYNNEISEKSEIFDDQFSVERPDGSNFTLKIRSTKLEDSAMYFCASSISDGRSYEQYFGPGTRLTVT.

The chain uses TRBV11-2 and TRBJ2-7, with D possibly matching TRBD1 (6 bases). The V end lost 5 bases, the J end lost 0 bases, and 11 bases lay between the germline ends. The CDR3 totals 14 residues. Germline V CDR1 and CDR2: SGHAT, FQNNGV. CDR3 in DNA: TGTGCCAGCAGCCCCACAGGGTTCTCCTACGAGCAGTACTTC. This gives the protein CASSPTGFSYEQYF.

The chain employs TRBV14 and TRBJ2-7, with 9 bases fitting TRBD2. The germline V gene encodes CDR1 SGHDN and CDR2 FVKESK. This CDR3 is built from 14 residues. V shed 5 bases and J 1 base; nucleotides not matched to a gene: 3. CDR3 sequence (DNA): TGTGCCAGCAGCATTCTAGCGGGATCCTACGAGCAGTACTTC. Amino acids: CASSILAGSYEQYF.